These 4 T cell receptor beta chains were sequenced from one sample in a study of post-analysis software for immune sequencing data. Study results and caveats: There were a few TRBV segments more frequent in patients than controls, and TRBV5-6, TRBV5-1 and TRBV20-1 were among them.

These receptors have no known antigen. TCR beta cDNA libraries had unique molecular identifiers. TCRdb fed the PCR reads into MiXCR, producing one record per CDR3 protein. Of roughly 400,000 distinct CDR3 sequences in the sample, roughly 38% were seen once. Sequencing was performed on blood. Every receptor here comes from a girl aged 2 to 9 with multiple sclerosis.

The chain couples TRBV20-1 to TRBJ2-5; TRBD1 or TRBD2 may be the D gene (5 bases each). This CDR3 spans 14 amino acids. Trimming took 8 bases from V and 6 from J, leaving 22 bases between them. In germline, CDR1 is DFQATT, CDR2 SNEGSKA (reference sequence). Here the CDR3 reads CSLAGGPQAKTQYF. The CDR3 DNA sequence: TGCAGTCTCGCTGGGGGACCCCAGGCAAAGACCCAGTACTTC.

The chain joins TRBV29-1 to TRBJ2-5; no definite D call. The last part of the DNA fits TRBJ2-7 better; the J call may be wrong. The V gene's germline CDR1 is SQVTM and CDR2 ANQGSEA. The CDR3 runs 14 residues. Written as DNA, the CDR3 is TGCAGCGTTGAGGCGTTCACAGACACCTACGAGCAGTACTTC. Its protein product is CSVEAFTDTYEQYF.

The V and J genes are TRBV4-3 and TRBJ2-3; TRBD2 is a possible D gene (5 bases). The length of the CDR3 is 18 residues. Per germline, CDR1 LGHNA and CDR2 YSLEER. The CDR3 bases are TGCGGCTGCTTCGTCGCCCTCCCAAGCGGCTGTTCAGAAGATACGCAGTATTTT. Translated: CGCFVALPSGCSEDTQYF.

The V call is TRBV5-1, the J call TRBJ2-5; D uncertain. V gave up 0 bases and J gave up 1 base, with 4 bases separating them. Germline V lookup: CDR1 SGHRS, CDR2 YFSETQ. This CDR3 spans 13 amino acids. CDR3 in amino acids: CASSLDAQETQYF. DNA for the CDR3: TGCGCCAGCAGCTTGGACGCCCAAGAGACCCAGTACTTC.